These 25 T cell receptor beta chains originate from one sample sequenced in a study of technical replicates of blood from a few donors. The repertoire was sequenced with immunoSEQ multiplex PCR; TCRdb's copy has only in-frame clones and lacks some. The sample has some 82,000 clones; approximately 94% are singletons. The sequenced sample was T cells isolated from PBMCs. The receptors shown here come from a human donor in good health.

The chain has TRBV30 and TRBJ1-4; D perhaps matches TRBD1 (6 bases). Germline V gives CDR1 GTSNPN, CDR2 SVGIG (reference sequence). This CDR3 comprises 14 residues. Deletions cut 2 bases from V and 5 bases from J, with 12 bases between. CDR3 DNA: TGTGCCTGGAGTTACAGGGTCTCGAATGAAAAACTGTTTTTT. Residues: CAWSYRVSNEKLFF.

The CDR3 spells CASSQEPLDVEEQYF. Written as DNA, the CDR3 is TGCGCCAGCAGCCAAGAGCCACTAGATGTGGAAGAGCAGTACTTC. The chain has TRBV4-1 and TRBJ2-7; the D gene is possibly TRBD2 (5 bases). The germline V gene encodes CDR1 MGHRA and CDR2 YSYEKL. Trimming removed 0 bases from V and 7 bases from J, with 16 bases in between. The CDR3 is 15 amino acids.

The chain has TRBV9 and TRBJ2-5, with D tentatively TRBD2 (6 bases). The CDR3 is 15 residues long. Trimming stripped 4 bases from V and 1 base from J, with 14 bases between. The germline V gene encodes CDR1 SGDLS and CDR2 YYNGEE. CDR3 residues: CASSPRRDFQETQYF. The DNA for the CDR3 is TGTGCCAGCAGCCCCCGTCGGGACTTCCAAGAGACCCAGTACTTC.

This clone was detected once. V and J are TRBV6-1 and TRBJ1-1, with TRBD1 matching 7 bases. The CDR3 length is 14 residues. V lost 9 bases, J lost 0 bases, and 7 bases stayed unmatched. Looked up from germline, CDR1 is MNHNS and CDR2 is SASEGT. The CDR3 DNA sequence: TGTGCCAGTAGGACAGGTGGTATGAACACTGAAGCTTTCTTT. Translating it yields CASRTGGMNTEAFF.

The CDR3 protein is CASGLRREDTQYF. In DNA, the CDR3 is TGTGCTAGTGGTTTGAGGCGGGAAGATACGCAGTATTTT. The chain combines TRBV12-5 with TRBJ2-3, with a possible D match to TRBD2 (6 bases). With 2 bases removed from V and 5 bases from J, the gap between germline ends came to 8 bases. The germline V gene encodes CDR1 LGHNT and CDR2 FRNRAP. The CDR3 covers 13 residues.

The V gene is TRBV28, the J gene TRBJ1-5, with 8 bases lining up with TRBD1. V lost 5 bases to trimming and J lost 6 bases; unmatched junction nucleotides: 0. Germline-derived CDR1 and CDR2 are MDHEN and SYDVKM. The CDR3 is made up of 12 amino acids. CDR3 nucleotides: TGTGCCAGCAGTACAGGGGGTCAGCCCCAGCATTTT. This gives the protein CASSTGGQPQHF. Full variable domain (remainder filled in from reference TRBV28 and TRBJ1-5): DVKVTQSSRYLVKRTGEKVFLECVQDMDHENMFWYRQDPGLGLRLIYFSYDVKMKEKGDIPEGYSVSREKKERFSLILESASTNQTSMYLCASSTGGQPQHFGDGTRLSIL.

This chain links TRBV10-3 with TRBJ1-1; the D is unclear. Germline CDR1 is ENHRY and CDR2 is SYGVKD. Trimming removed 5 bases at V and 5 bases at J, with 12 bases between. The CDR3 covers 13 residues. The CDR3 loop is CAISPSPETEAFF. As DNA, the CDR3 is TGTGCCATCAGTCCCAGTCCAGAAACTGAAGCTTTCTTT.

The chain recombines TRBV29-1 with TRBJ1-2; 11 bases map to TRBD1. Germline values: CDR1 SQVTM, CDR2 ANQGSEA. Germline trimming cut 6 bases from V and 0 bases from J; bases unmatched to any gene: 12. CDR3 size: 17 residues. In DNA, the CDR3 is TGCAGCGTGGGCGCCTCGGGACAGGGGGTTTCTAACTATGGCTACACCTTC. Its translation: CSVGASGQGVSNYGYTF.

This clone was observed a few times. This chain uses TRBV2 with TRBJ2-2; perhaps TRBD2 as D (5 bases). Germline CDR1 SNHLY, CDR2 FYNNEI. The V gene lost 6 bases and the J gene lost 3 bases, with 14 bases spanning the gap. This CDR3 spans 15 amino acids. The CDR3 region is CASRRSAGYTGELFF. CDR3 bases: TGTGCCAGCAGGAGATCGGCGGGTTACACCGGGGAGCTGTTTTTT. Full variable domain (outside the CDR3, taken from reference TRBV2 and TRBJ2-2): EPEVTQTPSHQVTQMGQEVILRCVPISNHLYFYWYRQILGQKVEFLVSFYNNEISEKSEIFDDQFSVERPDGSNFTLKIRSTKLEDSAMYFCASRRSAGYTGELFFGEGSRLTVL.

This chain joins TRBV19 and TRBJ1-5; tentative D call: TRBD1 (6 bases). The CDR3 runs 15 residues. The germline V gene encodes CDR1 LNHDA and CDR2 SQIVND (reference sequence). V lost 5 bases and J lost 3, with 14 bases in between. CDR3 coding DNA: TGTGCCAGTAGTTTCACAGGGACAAACAATCAGCCCCAGCATTTT. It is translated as CASSFTGTNNQPQHF. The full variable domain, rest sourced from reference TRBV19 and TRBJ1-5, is DGGITQSPKYLFRKEGQNVTLSCEQNLNHDAMYWYRQDPGQGLRLIYYSQIVNDFQKGDIAEGYSVSREKKESFPLTVTSAQKNPTAFYLCASSFTGTNNQPQHFGDGTRLSIL.

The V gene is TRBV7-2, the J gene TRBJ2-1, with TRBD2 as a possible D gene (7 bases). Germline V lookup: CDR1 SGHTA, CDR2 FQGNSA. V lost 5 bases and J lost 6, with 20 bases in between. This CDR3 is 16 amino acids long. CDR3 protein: CASSPQGGEGPNEQFF. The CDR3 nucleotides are TGTGCCAGCAGCCCACAAGGGGGGGAGGGCCCCAATGAGCAGTTCTTC.

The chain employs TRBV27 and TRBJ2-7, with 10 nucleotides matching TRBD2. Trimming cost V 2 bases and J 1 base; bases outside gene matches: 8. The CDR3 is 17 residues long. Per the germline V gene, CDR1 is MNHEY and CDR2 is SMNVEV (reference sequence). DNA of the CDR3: TGTGCCAGCAGTTTAGGGGCTAGCGGGAGTCTGTCCTACGAGCAGTACTTC. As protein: CASSLGASGSLSYEQYF.

CDR3 nucleotides: TGTGCCAGCAGCTTAACGGGGCAGGGGGCTTCCTACGAGCAGTACTTC. Its translation is CASSLTGQGASYEQYF. V usage is TRBV7-3 and J usage is TRBJ2-7, with TRBD1 identical over 8 bases. J was trimmed by 1 base and V by 0 bases; bases with no gene match: 5. Germline assignment: CDR1 SGHTA and CDR2 FQGTGA. The CDR3 is made up of 16 amino acids. Variable domain in full (rest from reference TRBV7-3 and TRBJ2-7): GAGVSQTPSNKVTEKGKYVELRCDPISGHTALYWYRQSLGQGPEFLIYFQGTGAADDSGLPNDRFFAVRPEGSVSTLKIQRTERGDSAVYLCASSLTGQGASYEQYFGPGTRLTVT.

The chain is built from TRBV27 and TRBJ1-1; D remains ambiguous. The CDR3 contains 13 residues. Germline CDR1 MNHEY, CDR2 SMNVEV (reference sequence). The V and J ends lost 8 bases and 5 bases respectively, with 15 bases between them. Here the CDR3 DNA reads TGTGCCAGCCGGGTCTTATGGAGGACTGAAGCTTTCTTT. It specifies CASRVLWRTEAFF.

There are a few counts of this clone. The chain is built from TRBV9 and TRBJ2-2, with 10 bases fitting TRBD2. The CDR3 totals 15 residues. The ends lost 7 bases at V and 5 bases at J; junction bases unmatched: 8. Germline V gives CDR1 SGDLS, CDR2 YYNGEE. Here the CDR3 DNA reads TGTGCCAGCTCACGGCTAGCGGGGGAAACCGGGGAGCTGTTTTTT. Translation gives CASSRLAGETGELFF.

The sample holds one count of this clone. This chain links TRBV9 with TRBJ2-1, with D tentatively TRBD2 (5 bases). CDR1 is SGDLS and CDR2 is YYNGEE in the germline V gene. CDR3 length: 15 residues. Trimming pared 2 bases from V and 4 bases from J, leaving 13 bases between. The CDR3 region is CASSVTSSEYNEQFF. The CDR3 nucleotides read TGTGCCAGCAGCGTCACTAGTTCAGAGTACAATGAGCAGTTCTTC. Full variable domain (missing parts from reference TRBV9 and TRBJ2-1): DSGVTQTPKHLITATGQRVTLRCSPRSGDLSVYWYQQSLDQGLQFLIQYYNGEERAKGNILERFSAQQFPDLHSELNLSSLELGDSALYFCASSVTSSEYNEQFFGPGTRLTVL.

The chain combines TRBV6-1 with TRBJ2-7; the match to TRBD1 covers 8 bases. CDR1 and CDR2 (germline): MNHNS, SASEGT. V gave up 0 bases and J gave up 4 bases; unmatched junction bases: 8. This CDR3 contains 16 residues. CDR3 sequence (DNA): TGTGCCAGCAGTGAAGCGAATACAGGGGGTGGGTACGAGCAGTACTTC. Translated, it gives CASSEANTGGGYEQYF.

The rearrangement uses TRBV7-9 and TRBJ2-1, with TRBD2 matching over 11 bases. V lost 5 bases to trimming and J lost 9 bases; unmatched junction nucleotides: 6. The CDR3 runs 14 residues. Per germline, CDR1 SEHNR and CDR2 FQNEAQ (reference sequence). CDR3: CASSMTSGTGEQFF. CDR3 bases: TGTGCCAGCAGCATGACTAGCGGGACGGGTGAGCAGTTCTTC.

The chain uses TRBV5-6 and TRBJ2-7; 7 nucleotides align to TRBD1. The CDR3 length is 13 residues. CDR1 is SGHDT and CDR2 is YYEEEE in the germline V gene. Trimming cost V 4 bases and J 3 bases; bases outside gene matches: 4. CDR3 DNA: TGTGCCAGCAGCCCTGACAGGGACTACGAGCAGTACTTC. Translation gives CASSPDRDYEQYF.

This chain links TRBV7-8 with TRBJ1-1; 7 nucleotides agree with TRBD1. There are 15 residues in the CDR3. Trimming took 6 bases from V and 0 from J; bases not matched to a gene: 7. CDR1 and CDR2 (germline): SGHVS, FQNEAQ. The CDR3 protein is CASSYRGPLNTEAFF. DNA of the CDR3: TGTGCCAGCAGTTACAGGGGCCCCCTGAACACTGAAGCTTTCTTT.

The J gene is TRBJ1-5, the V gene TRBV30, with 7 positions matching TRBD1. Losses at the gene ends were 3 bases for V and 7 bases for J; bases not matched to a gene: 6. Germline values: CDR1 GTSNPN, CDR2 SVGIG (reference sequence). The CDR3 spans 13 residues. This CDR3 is CAWSPGGRQPQHF. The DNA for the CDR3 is TGTGCCTGGAGCCCAGGGGGGAGGCAGCCCCAGCATTTT.

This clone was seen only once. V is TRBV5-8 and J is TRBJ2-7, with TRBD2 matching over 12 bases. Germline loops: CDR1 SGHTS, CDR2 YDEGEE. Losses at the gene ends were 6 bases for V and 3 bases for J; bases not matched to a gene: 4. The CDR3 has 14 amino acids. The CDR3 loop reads CASILGLAGYEQYF. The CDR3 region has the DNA TGTGCCAGCATCCTGGGACTAGCGGGCTACGAGCAGTACTTC. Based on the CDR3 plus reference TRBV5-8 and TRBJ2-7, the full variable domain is EAGVTQSPTHLIKTRGQQATLRCSPISGHTSVYWYQQALGLGLQFLLWYDEGEERNRGNFPPRFSGRQFPNYSSELNVNALELEDSALYLCASILGLAGYEQYFGPGTRLTVT.

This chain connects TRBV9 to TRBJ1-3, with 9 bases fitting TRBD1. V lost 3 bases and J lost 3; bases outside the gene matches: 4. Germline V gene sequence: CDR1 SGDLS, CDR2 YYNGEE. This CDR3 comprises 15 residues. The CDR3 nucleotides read TGTGCCAGCAGCGCTACAGGGGGCTTTGGAAACACCATATATTTT. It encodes CASSATGGFGNTIYF.

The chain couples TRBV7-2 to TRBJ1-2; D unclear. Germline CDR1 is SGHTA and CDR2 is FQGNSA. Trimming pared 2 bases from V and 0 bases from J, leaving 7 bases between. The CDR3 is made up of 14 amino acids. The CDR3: CASSLSGTNYGYTF. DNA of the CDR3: TGTGCCAGCAGCTTATCAGGAACTAACTATGGCTACACCTTC.

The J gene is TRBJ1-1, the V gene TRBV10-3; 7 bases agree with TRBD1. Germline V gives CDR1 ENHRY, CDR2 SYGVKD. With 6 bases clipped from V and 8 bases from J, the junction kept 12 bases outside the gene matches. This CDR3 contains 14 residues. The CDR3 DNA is TGTGCCATCAGGGAGACAGGGAAGCTCCGAGAAGCTTTCTTT. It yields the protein CAIRETGKLREAFF.